This T cell receptor (beta chain) was recovered during a study of regulatory T cells in long-lasting Graves disease. Arm-PCR of CDR3 regions and iRepertoire HTBI primers were used to build TCR beta libraries. One entry per CDR3 protein, called by TCRdb with MiXCR from the multiplex PCR reads. Of around 420,000 distinct CDR3 sequences listed, 15% to 17% are singletons. There are 15 residues in the CDR3. V trimming: 5 bases; J trimming: 6 bases; junction bases outside the gene matches: 5. Germline CDR1 and CDR2: SGHTA and FQGNSA. Time point defined: newly diagnosed GD, antithyroid drugs for less than 3 months. RNA extracted from PBMCs served as the sequencing template.

This TCR came from a female donor with Graves disease. The material was peripheral blood mononuclear cells (PBMCs), obtained at new diagnosis, from a patient treated with antithyroid drugs. The chain combines TRBV7-2 with TRBJ2-2; 11 nucleotides line up with TRBD1. Here the CDR3 reads CASSLGTGGPGELFF. For the CDR3, the DNA is TGTGCCAGCAGCCTGGGGACAGGGGGGCCCGGGGAGCTGTTTTTT. Looking up the rest from reference TRBV7-2 and TRBJ2-2 gives the full variable domain: GAGVSQSPSNKVTEKGKDVELRCDPISGHTALYWYRQSLGQGLEFLIYFQGNSAPDKSGLPSDRFSAERTGGSVSTLTIQRTQQEDSAVYLCASSLGTGGPGELFFGEGSRLTVL.